This TCR beta chain comes out of a study of identical twins. This CDR3 spans 15 amino acids. Trimming stripped 6 bases from V and 4 bases from J, with 18 bases between. CDR1 is MNHNS and CDR2 is SASEGT in the germline V gene. MiXCR, run by TCRdb on the 5' RACE reads, gives a single entry per CDR3 protein. The sample consists of approximately 700,000 distinct CDR3 sequences, about 20% of them appearing once. The sample was also linked to a second study, of T cells expressing NK-cell markers.

J is TRBJ1-2 and V is TRBV6-1; possible D gene TRBD1, 6 bases. Sequencing input: PBMCs. This receptor was taken from a woman in her late teens or twenties in good health. The DNA for the CDR3 is TGTGCCAGCAGCCGACGGACAGCTCCTTTCTATGGCTACACCTTC. Amino acids: CASSRRTAPFYGYTF.